The clone carrying this TCR beta chain was counted between two and nine times. Antigen unknown. Profiled with immunoSEQ multiplex PCR; TCRdb holds only in-frame clones, not every one. The table has about 56,000 clones, around 85% seen once. Sample time point: week 35, safety follow-up. Doses of 300 ug of mutant IDH1 20-mer peptide were given with topical imiquimod. New astrocytomas of WHO grade 3 or 4 that were IDH1-mutant and ATRX-lost were found in the donors. V gave up 3 bases and J gave up 0 bases; unmatched junction bases: 2. The CDR3 is 16 residues long. Germline loops: CDR1 SGHTA, CDR2 FQGNSA. This entry belongs to a study of a mutant IDH1 vaccine in newly diagnosed glioma. Study in general: Patients were started on vaccination 4-6 weeks after radiotherapy alone, or with temozolomide cycles.

Whole-study results and caveats: Approximately 95% of patients showed vaccine-induced immune responses across multiple MHC alleles.

The clonotype originates from a man aged 40-50 years with glioma. The sequences come from PBMCs, collected from a glioma patient whose treatment included an IDH1 peptide vaccine. The V call is TRBV7-2, the J call TRBJ2-2, with TRBD2 matching over 9 bases. CDR3 bases: TGTGCCAGCAGCTTGACTAGCGGAGCGAACACCGGGGAGCTGTTTTTT. Amino acids: CASSLTSGANTGELFF.